These T cell receptor beta chains were read from a single sample in a study of T cells in Graves' hyperthyroidism and ophthalmopathy. In TCRdb, the multiplex PCR reads were re-called with MiXCR into one record per CDR3 protein. The sample has about 180,000 distinct CDR3 sequences, 15% to 20% seen once. The sequenced sample was blood. The receptors were gathered from a woman aged 50 to 65 with Graves' hyperthyroidism. CDR3s leave out the opening cysteine and the closing phenylalanine or tryptophan. A D gene is named only where the DNA matches it firmly.

V gene,D gene,CDR3 protein
TRBV19,TRBD2,ASSTTSGGFSGQF
TRBV9,.,ASSVGDGAGGYT
TRBV6-5,.,ASSYGTLGKDEQY
TRBV7-2,.,ASSLDPLTDYEQY
TRBV5-6,TRBD1,ASSLVDRGTDTQY
TRBV7-6,.,ASSLVGQPLSTGELF
TRBV20-1,.,SARGAGADLTYEQY
TRBV11-2,.,ASSPGTPLNSSPLH
TRBV7-2,.,ASSGVRDHEQY
TRBV18,.,ASSPRQGATGELF
TRBV6-1,TRBD1,ASSTLSKTGGYVQPQH
TRBV5-5,TRBD1,ASSPTGRQGADGYT
TRBV18,.,ASSPRDIYYEQY
TRBV30,.,AFGHSSSYNEQF
TRBV6-1,TRBD1,ASRRTGMVANTEAF
TRBV3-1,.,ASSQVAGGTDTQY
TRBV18,.,ASSPPMGYEQY
TRBV2,TRBD2,ASSEGLAVSDEQF
TRBV12-3/TRBV12-4,TRBD1,ASSYGQGLYNEQF
TRBV27,.,ASLLDSPLH
TRBV5-1,TRBD2,ASSLTDGRYEQY
TRBV6-1,.,ACSEPGYLSSGANVLT
TRBV6-1,.,ASSTGGGGDWGYT
TRBV19,.,ASTSYGESNQPQH
TRBV18,.,ASSPGETSGNTIY
TRBV11-2,TRBD1,ASSLRTGSSYNEQF
TRBV27,TRBD2,VSSWAGGTDTQY
TRBV5-1,.,ASSPAGTVNRLQY
TRBV27,TRBD1,ASSLTGTYEQY
TRBV18,.,ASSPGENEQF
TRBV6-1,TRBD2,ASRGGEHGTQY
TRBV9,.,ASNPPGRGLGTEAF
TRBV6-1,TRBD1,ASSTDRGSNQPQH
TRBV6-2/TRBV6-3,.,ASSYSNAYEQY
TRBV6-1,.,ASSRRDNQPQH
TRBV29-1,.,SAVGGQIYNEQF
TRBV29-1,.,SVVSPNEQF
TRBV12-3/TRBV12-4,TRBD2,ASSWSSGGLVTQY
TRBV12-3/TRBV12-4,TRBD1,ASSWQGAITEAF
TRBV7-9,TRBD1,ASSSGQGYQPQH
TRBV20-1,TRBD1,SARDRPYGYT
TRBV19,TRBD1,ASGTGASYYGYT
TRBV9,TRBD1,ASSVAATGATEAF
TRBV20-1,TRBD2,SARDVAGGADTQY
TRBV7-9,.,ASSSGDYGYT
TRBV7-9,TRBD1,ASSLAGDSYYEQY